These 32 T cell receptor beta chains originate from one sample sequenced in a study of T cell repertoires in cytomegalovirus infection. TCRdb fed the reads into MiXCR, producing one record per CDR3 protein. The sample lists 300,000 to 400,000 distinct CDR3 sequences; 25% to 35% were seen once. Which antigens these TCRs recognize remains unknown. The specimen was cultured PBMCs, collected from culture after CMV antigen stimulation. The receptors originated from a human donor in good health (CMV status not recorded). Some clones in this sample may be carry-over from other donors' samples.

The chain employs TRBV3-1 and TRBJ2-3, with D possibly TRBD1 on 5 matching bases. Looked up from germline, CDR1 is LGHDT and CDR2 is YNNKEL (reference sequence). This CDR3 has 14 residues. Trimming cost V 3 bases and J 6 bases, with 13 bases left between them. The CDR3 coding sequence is TGTGCCAGCAGCCAGGGGCAGTCGTCGGATACGCAGTATTTT. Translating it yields CASSQGQSSDTQYF.

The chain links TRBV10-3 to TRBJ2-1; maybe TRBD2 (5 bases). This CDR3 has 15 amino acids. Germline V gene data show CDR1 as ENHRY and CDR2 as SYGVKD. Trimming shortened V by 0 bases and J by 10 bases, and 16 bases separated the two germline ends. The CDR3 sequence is CAISESFRGGQEQFF. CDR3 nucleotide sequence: TGTGCCATCAGTGAGTCCTTTCGCGGCGGGCAAGAGCAGTTCTTC.

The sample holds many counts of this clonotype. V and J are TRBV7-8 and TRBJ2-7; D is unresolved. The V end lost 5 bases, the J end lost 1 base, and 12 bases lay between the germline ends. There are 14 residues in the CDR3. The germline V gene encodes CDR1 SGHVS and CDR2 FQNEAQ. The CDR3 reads CASSPALRSYEQYF. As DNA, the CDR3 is TGTGCCAGCAGCCCAGCCCTACGTTCCTACGAGCAGTACTTC.

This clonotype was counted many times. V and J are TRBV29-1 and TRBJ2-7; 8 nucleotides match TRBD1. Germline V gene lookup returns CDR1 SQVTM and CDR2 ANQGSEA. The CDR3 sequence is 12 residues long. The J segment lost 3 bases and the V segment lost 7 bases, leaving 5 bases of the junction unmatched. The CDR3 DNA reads TGCAGCGCAAGGACAGGGAACTACGAGCAGTACTTC. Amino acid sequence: CSARTGNYEQYF.

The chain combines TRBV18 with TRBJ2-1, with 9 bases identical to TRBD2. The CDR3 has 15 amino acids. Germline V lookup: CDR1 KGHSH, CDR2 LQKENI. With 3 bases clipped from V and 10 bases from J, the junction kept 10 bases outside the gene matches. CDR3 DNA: TGTGCCAGCTCACCCCCGCGGGGAGCGGGAGGAGAGCAGTTCTTC. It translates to CASSPPRGAGGEQFF.

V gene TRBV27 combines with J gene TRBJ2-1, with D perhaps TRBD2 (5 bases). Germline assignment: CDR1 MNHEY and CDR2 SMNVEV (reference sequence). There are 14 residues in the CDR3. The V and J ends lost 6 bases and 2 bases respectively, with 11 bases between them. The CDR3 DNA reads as TGTGCCAGCAGGGAGGACGGCACCTACAATGAGCAGTTCTTC. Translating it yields CASREDGTYNEQFF.

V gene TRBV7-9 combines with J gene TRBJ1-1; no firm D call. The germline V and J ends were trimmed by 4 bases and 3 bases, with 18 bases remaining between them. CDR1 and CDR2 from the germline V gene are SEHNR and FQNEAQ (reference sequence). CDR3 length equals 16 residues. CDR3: CASSYRDERQDTEAFF. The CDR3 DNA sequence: TGTGCCAGCAGCTACCGGGATGAACGGCAGGACACTGAAGCTTTCTTT.

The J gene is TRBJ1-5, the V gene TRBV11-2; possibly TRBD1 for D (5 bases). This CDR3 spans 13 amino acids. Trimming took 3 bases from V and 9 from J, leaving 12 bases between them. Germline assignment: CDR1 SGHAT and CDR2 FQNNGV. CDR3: CASSLLRRGPQHF. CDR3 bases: TGTGCCAGCAGCTTGCTCCGGAGGGGGCCCCAGCATTTT.

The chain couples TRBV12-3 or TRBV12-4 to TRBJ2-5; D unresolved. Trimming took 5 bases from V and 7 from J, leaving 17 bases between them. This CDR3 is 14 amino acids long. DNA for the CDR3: TGTGCCAGCAGTCCCTCGACCAGCCTAGGGACCCAGTACTTC. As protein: CASSPSTSLGTQYF.

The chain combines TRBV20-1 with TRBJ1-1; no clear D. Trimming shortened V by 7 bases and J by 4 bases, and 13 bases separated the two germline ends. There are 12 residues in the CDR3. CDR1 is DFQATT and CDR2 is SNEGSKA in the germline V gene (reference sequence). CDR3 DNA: TGCAGTGTTCACAGCTTTCCCACTGAAGCTTTCTTT. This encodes CSVHSFPTEAFF.

CDR3 sequence: CASSPLVGTNTQYF. The CDR3 DNA reads as TGTGCCAGCAGTCCACTCGTGGGGACCAATACGCAGTATTTT. This chain connects TRBV12-3 or TRBV12-4 to TRBJ2-3, with D perhaps being TRBD1 or TRBD2 (5 bases each). V was cut by 5 bases and J by 7 bases, with 16 bases left in between. This CDR3 is 14 amino acids long.

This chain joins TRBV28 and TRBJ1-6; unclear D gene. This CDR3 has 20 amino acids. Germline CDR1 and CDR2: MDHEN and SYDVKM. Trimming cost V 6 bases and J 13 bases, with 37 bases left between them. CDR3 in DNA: TGTGCCAGCAGCCTAGACGGACCAAAAGGGTATAGTGATACCCTTGGGCCCCTCCACTTT. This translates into CASSLDGPKGYSDTLGPLHF.

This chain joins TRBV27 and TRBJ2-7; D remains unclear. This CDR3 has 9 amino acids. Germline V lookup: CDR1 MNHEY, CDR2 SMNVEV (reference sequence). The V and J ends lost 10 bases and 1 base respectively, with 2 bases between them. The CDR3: CANSYEQYF. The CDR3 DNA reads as TGTGCCAATTCCTACGAGCAGTACTTC.

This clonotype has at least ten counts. This CDR3 reads CASSLGRQGGRNSPLHF. The CDR3 nucleotides are TGTGCCAGCAGCTTAGGAAGACAGGGGGGTAGGAATTCACCCCTCCACTTT. This chain joins TRBV7-9 and TRBJ1-6; the match to TRBD1 covers 9 bases. The CDR3 sequence is 17 residues long. Germline CDR1 SEHNR, CDR2 FQNEAQ (reference sequence). Trimming cost V 1 base and J 7 bases; bases outside gene matches: 8.

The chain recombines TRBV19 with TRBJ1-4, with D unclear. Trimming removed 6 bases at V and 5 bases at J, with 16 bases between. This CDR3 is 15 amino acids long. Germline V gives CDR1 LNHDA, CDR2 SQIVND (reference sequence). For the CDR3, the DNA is TGTGCCAGTAGATTCGACGGTGCACCAAATGAAAAACTGTTTTTT. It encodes CASRFDGAPNEKLFF.

The CDR3: CASSTTGGFNQPQHF. The CDR3 DNA follows: TGTGCCAGCAGCACCACAGGGGGCTTCAATCAGCCCCAGCATTTT. The J gene is TRBJ1-5, the V gene TRBV6-5; the match to TRBD1 covers 9 bases. The CDR3 contains 15 residues. Germline values: CDR1 MNHEY, CDR2 SVGAGI. J gave up 3 bases and V 6 bases, and 6 bases lay outside the gene matches.

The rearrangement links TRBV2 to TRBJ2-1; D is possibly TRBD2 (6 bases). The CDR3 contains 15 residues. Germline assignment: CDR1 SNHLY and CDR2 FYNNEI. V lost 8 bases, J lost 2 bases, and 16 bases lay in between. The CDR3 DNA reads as TGTGCCAGCTCGACAGAGATAGCGGCCTACAATGAGCAGTTCTTC. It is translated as CASSTEIAAYNEQFF.

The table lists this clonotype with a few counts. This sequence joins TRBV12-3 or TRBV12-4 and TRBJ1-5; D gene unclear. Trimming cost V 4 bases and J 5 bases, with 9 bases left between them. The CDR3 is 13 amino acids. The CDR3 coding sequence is TGTGCCAGCAGTTGGCTCCGGGATCAGCCCCAGCATTTT. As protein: CASSWLRDQPQHF.

DNA of the CDR3: TGTGCCATCAGTGAATATGGGACAGGGGTCGGACAGCCCCAGCATTTT. Its protein is CAISEYGTGVGQPQHF. J is TRBJ1-5 and V is TRBV10-3; TRBD1 matches at 10 bases. The CDR3 is 16 amino acids. V lost 3 bases, J lost 7 bases, and 9 bases stayed unmatched. Germline lookup yields CDR1 ENHRY and CDR2 SYGVKD.

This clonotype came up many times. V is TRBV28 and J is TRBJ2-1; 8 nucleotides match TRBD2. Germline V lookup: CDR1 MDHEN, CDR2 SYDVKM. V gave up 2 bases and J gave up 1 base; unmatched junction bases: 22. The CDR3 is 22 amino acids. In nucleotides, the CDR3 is TGTGCCAGCAGTTTACCCTCGATAGGTCGTACGGGAGGGCCCTCGTCCTACAATGAGCAGTTCTTC. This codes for CASSLPSIGRTGGPSSYNEQFF.

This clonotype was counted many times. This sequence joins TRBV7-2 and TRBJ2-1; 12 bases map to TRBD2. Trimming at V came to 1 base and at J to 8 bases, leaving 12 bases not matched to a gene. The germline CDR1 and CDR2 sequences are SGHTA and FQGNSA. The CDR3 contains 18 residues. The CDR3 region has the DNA TGTGCCAGCAGCTTAGTTGTCCGGGCTAGCGGGAGGGCCGATGAGCAGTTCTTC. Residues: CASSLVVRASGRADEQFF.

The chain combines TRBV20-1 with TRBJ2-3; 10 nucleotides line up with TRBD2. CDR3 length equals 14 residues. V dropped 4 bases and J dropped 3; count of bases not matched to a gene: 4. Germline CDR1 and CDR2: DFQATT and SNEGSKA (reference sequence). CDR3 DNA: TGCAGTGCTATTCCTAGCGGGAGTACAGATACGCAGTATTTT. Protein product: CSAIPSGSTDTQYF.

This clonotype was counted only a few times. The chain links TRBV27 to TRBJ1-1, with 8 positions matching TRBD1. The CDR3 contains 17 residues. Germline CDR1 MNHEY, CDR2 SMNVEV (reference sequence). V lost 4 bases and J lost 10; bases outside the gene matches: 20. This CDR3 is CASSSTGQVVGRFRAFF. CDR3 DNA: TGTGCCAGCAGTTCGACGGGACAGGTTGTGGGTCGATTTAGAGCTTTCTTT.

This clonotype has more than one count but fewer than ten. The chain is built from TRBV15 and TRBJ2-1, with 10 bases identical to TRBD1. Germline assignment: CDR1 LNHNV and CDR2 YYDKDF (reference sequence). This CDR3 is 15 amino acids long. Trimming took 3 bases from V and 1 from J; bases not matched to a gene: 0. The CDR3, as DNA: TGTGCCACCAGCAGGGACAGGGGGTCCTACAATGAGCAGTTCTTC. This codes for CATSRDRGSYNEQFF. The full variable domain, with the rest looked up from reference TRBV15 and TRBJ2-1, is DAMVIQNPRYQVTQFGKPVTLSCSQTLNHNVMYWYQQKSSQAPKLLFHYYDKDFNNEADTPDNFQSRRPNTSFCFLDIRSPGLGDTAMYLCATSRDRGSYNEQFFGPGTRLTVL.

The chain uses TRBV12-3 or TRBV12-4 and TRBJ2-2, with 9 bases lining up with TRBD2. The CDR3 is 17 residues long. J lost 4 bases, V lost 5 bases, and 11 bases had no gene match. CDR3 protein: CASSPWASGKGTGELFF. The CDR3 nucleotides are TGTGCCAGCAGTCCGTGGGCTAGCGGGAAGGGCACCGGGGAGCTGTTTTTT.

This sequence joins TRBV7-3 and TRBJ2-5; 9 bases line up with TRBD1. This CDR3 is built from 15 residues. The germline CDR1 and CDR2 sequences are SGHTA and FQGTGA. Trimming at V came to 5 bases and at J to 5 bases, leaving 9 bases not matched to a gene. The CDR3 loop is CASSTTGGGGETQYF. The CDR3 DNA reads TGTGCCAGCAGCACCACAGGGGGCGGCGGGGAGACCCAGTACTTC.

CDR3 amino acids: CSVEGTGELFF. In nucleotides, the CDR3 is TGCAGTGTGGAGGGAACCGGGGAGCTGTTTTTT. V gene TRBV20-1 combines with J gene TRBJ2-2; D is possibly TRBD2 (6 bases). Germline lookup yields CDR1 DFQATT and CDR2 SNEGSKA (reference sequence). CDR3 length: 11 amino acids. V lost 7 bases and J lost 5, with 8 bases in between.

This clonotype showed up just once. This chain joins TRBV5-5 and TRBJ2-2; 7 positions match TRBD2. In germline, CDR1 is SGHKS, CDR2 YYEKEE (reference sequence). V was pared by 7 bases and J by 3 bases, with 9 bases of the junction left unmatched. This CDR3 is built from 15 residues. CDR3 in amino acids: CASGGGDIYTGELFF. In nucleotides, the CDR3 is TGTGCCAGCGGGGGGGGAGATATTTACACCGGGGAGCTGTTTTTT.

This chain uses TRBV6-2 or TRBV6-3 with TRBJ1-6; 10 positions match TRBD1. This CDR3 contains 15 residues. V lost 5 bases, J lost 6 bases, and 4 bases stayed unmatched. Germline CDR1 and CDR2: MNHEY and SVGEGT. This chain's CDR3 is CASSRQGAGNSPLHF. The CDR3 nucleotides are TGTGCCAGCAGTCGACAGGGGGCCGGTAATTCACCCCTCCACTTT.

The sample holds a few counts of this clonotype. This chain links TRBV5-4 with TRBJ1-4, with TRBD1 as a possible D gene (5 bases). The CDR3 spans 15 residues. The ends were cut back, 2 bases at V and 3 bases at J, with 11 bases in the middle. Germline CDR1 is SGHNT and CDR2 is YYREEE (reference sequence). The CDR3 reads CASSFSTDSNEKLFF. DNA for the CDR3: TGTGCCAGCAGCTTCTCGACAGACTCTAATGAAAAACTGTTTTTT.

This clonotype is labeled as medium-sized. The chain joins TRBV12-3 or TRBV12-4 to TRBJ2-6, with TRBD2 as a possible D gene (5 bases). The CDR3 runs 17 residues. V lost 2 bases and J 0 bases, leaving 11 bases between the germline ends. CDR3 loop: CASSLKRLNSGANVLTF. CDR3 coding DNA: TGTGCCAGCAGTTTAAAGCGGCTGAACTCTGGGGCCAACGTCCTGACTTTC.

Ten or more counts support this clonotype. CDR3 DNA sequence: TGTGCCAGCAGTTACTTTTCCGGGACACGGAGGGAGACTGAAGCTTTCTTT. This sequence encodes CASSYFSGTRRETEAFF. The rearrangement links TRBV6-2 or TRBV6-3 to TRBJ1-1, with D possibly TRBD1 on 6 matching bases. This CDR3 has 17 amino acids. Deletions cut 1 base from V and 5 bases from J, with 20 bases between. Per germline, CDR1 MNHEY and CDR2 SVGEGT.